The T cell receptor beta chain described here comes from a study of blood T cell repertoires in COVID-19. On the study more broadly: COVID-19 samples from acute and convalescent phases originated in the United States, Italy and Spain.

The CDR3 contains 14 residues. V dropped 0 bases and J dropped 7 bases, with 10 bases sitting between them. Germline V gives CDR1 SGHRS, CDR2 YFSETQ. Study processing details: It was from reference gene primer amplification that nucleated cell counts were estimated. TCRdb's copy holds only in-frame clones and misses some; the assay was immunoSEQ multiplex PCR. The V and J calls and clone size come from that table; D and trimming were worked out from the DNA. The sample carries approximately 250,000 clones, approximately 84% recorded once. Donors of Cohort 3 who recovered were those that had two negative PCRs, clearance, or symptom resolution.

Source material: PBMCs or T cells enriched from blood (not recorded which). The gene calls are TRBV5-1 and TRBJ2-2; D is undetermined. The receptor's source is a man in his forties who had recovered from COVID-19. CDR3 nucleotides: TGCGCCAGCAGCTTGGCCGGGTTCAACGGGGAGCTGTTTTTT. Translating gives CASSLAGFNGELFF.